These 22 T cell receptor beta chains originate from one sample sequenced in a study of blood T cell repertoires in COVID-19 (TCRdb year 2020). Library preparation employed the immunoSEQ multiplex PCR assay. This immuneACCESS table, as held by TCRdb, lists in-frame sequences with V and J called but not all clones. Of the missing ones, under half trace to an unresolved V gene in checked studies; the others have no known cause. The sample has under 300,000 clones on record, about 79% of them singletons. Over 1.2% of the sample is held by the ten biggest clonotypes. The specimen sequenced was peripheral blood. The receptors stem from a woman aged 40 to 50 who had recovered from COVID-19.

V usage is TRBV4-1 and J usage is TRBJ1-6; weak D call: TRBD1 (5 bases). The CDR3 has 15 amino acids. Germline CDR1 is MGHRA and CDR2 is YSYEKL. V lost 2 bases and J lost 10, with 15 bases in between. The CDR3: CASSQNQGTDSPLHF. CDR3 sequence (DNA): TGCGCCAGCAGCCAAAACCAAGGGACTGACTCACCCCTCCACTTT.

This clone was recorded a few times. The chain employs TRBV7-8 and TRBJ2-2, with unresolved D. Trimming took 4 bases from V and 0 from J, leaving 6 bases between them. The CDR3 extends over 14 amino acids. From germline, CDR1 is SGHVS and CDR2 FQNEAQ. CDR3 nucleotides: TGTGCCAGCAGCTCCGGTCCGAACACCGGGGAGCTGTTTTTT. As protein: CASSSGPNTGELFF. Together with reference TRBV7-8 and TRBJ2-2, the CDR3 gives the full variable domain: GAGVSQSPRYKVAKRGQDVALRCDPISGHVSLFWYQQALGQGPEFLTYFQNEAQLDKSGLPSDRFFAERPEGSVSTLKIQRTQQEDSAVYLCASSSGPNTGELFFGEGSRLTVL.

This chain links TRBV2 with TRBJ2-3; no clear D gene. The CDR3 sequence is 16 residues long. Germline CDR1 is SNHLY and CDR2 is FYNNEI. V lost 2 bases and J lost 0, with 12 bases in between. The CDR3 DNA reads as TGTGCCAGCAGTGAAAATTTGGTAACTAGCACAGATACGCAGTATTTT. It yields the protein CASSENLVTSTDTQYF.

V and J are TRBV6-2 or TRBV6-3 and TRBJ1-1; D remains unclear. Germline V gene sequence: CDR1 MNHEY, CDR2 SVGEGT. The length of the CDR3 is 17 residues. Trimming cost V 5 bases and J 1 base, with 20 bases left between them. The chain's CDR3 is CASSQTVQAARNTEAFF. The CDR3, as DNA: TGTGCCAGCAGTCAAACGGTTCAAGCAGCTAGGAACACTGAAGCTTTCTTT.

The chain recombines TRBV6-1 with TRBJ1-6, with D uncertain. There are 18 residues in the CDR3. The V gene's germline CDR1 is MNHNS and CDR2 SASEGT. The V end was cut by 3 bases, the J end by 5 bases, with 20 bases between. Written as DNA, the CDR3 is TGTGCCAGCAGTGAGTCGTCCCCATGGCTAGCTGATAATTCACCCCTCCACTTT. Its protein product is CASSESSPWLADNSPLHF.

The V and J genes are TRBV6-5 and TRBJ1-5, with D perhaps TRBD1 (5 bases). Trimming took 0 bases from V and 10 from J, leaving 10 bases between them. This CDR3 region has 13 residues. CDR1 and CDR2 (germline): MNHEY, SVGAGI. CDR3 sequence (DNA): TGTGCCAGCAGTTACTCGGCCGACAGACCCCAGCATTTT. This gives the protein CASSYSADRPQHF.

The chain links TRBV6-1 to TRBJ1-4; D unresolved. Germline V gives CDR1 MNHNS, CDR2 SASEGT. This CDR3 has 17 amino acids. V was clipped by 4 bases and J by 6 bases, with 21 bases between them. The CDR3 nucleotides read TGTGCCAGCAGTGCCGGGATACCCGGACCCAATCATGAAAAACTGTTTTTT. Residues: CASSAGIPGPNHEKLFF.

CDR3 nucleotide sequence: TGTGCCTGGAGTGTAGGCGGGGGTCGTGCCGGGGAGCTGTTTTTT. It specifies CAWSVGGGRAGELFF. The chain carries TRBV30 and TRBJ2-2; TRBD2 matches 7 bases. CDR1 GTSNPN and CDR2 SVGIG come from the germline V gene (reference sequence). This CDR3 comprises 15 residues. J gave up 6 bases and V 0 bases, and 7 bases lay outside the gene matches.

A single count supports this clone. The chain combines TRBV7-2 with TRBJ2-5; TRBD1 aligns across 7 bases. The CDR3 length is 14 residues. Trimming took 3 bases from V and 4 from J; bases not matched to a gene: 5. CDR1 is SGHTA and CDR2 is FQGNSA in the germline V gene. This CDR3 reads CASSFRQGRETQYF. DNA for the CDR3: TGTGCCAGCAGCTTCAGACAGGGCAGAGAGACCCAGTACTTC.

The rearrangement joins TRBV19 to TRBJ2-6; D not resolved. Germline CDR1 and CDR2: LNHDA and SQIVND (reference sequence). The CDR3 spans 16 residues. Between the trimmed V and J ends, which lost 2 bases and 0 bases, there was a span of 8 bases. DNA for the CDR3: TGTGCCAGTAGTATACTGCAGAACTCTGGGGCCAACGTCCTGACTTTC. This gives the protein CASSILQNSGANVLTF. The entire variable domain, with the rest obtained from reference TRBV19 and TRBJ2-6, is as follows: DGGITQSPKYLFRKEGQNVTLSCEQNLNHDAMYWYRQDPGQGLRLIYYSQIVNDFQKGDIAEGYSVSREKKESFPLTVTSAQKNPTAFYLCASSILQNSGANVLTFGAGSRLTVL.

V usage is TRBV2 and J usage is TRBJ1-4; 8 positions match TRBD1. There are 16 residues in the CDR3. Trimming at V came to 4 bases and at J to 5 bases, leaving 9 bases not matched to a gene. Germline CDR1 SNHLY, CDR2 FYNNEI. CDR3 DNA sequence: TGTGCCAGCAGTGGAGGGTGGACAGGGCAGAATGAAAAACTGTTTTTT. It is translated as CASSGGWTGQNEKLFF.

The chain uses TRBV6-5 and TRBJ2-7, with 10 bases identical to TRBD1. V was clipped by 8 bases and J by 8 bases; unmatched bases: 9. Looked up from germline, CDR1 is MNHEY and CDR2 is SVGAGI. The CDR3 extends over 13 amino acids. The CDR3 is CASGRQGAFKQYF. The CDR3, as DNA: TGTGCCAGCGGTCGACAGGGGGCTTTCAAGCAGTACTTC.

The chain has TRBV5-1 and TRBJ1-1; 8 bases fit TRBD1. CDR1 SGHRS and CDR2 YFSETQ come from the germline V gene. The CDR3 is 15 amino acids. J lost 4 bases, V lost 4 bases, and 9 bases had no gene match. The CDR3 here is CASSITGGSATEAFF. For the CDR3, the DNA is TGCGCCAGCAGCATTACAGGGGGGTCGGCCACTGAAGCTTTCTTT.

This chain uses TRBV7-2 with TRBJ2-3; the match to TRBD2 covers 7 bases. Germline V gene lookup returns CDR1 SGHTA and CDR2 FQGNSA. The ends lost 7 bases at V and 5 bases at J; junction bases unmatched: 9. This CDR3 has 14 amino acids. Written as DNA, the CDR3 is TGTGCCAGCACCCAGAATTGGGGGGGAGATACGCAGTATTTT. The encoded protein is CASTQNWGGDTQYF. The variable domain in full, completed from reference TRBV7-2 and TRBJ2-3, reads GAGVSQSPSNKVTEKGKDVELRCDPISGHTALYWYRQSLGQGLEFLIYFQGNSAPDKSGLPSDRFSAERTGGSVSTLTIQRTQQEDSAVYLCASTQNWGGDTQYFGPGTRLTVL.

This sequence joins TRBV15 and TRBJ2-3; the match to TRBD1 covers 7 bases. The CDR3 loop spans 16 amino acids. CDR1 and CDR2 (germline): LNHNV, YYDKDF (reference sequence). V lost 0 bases to trimming and J lost 6 bases; unmatched junction nucleotides: 9. The CDR3 reads CATSREGTVYRDTQYF. CDR3 nucleotides: TGTGCCACCAGCAGAGAGGGGACAGTTTATCGTGATACGCAGTATTTT. Full variable domain (missing parts from reference TRBV15 and TRBJ2-3): DAMVIQNPRYQVTQFGKPVTLSCSQTLNHNVMYWYQQKSSQAPKLLFHYYDKDFNNEADTPDNFQSRRPNTSFCFLDIRSPGLGDTAMYLCATSREGTVYRDTQYFGPGTRLTVL.

V gene TRBV7-9 combines with J gene TRBJ1-4; no definite D call. This CDR3 is built from 13 residues. In germline, CDR1 is SEHNR, CDR2 FQNEAQ (reference sequence). V lost 1 base and J 8 bases, leaving 8 bases between the germline ends. The CDR3 region is CASSLGTVEKLFF. In DNA form, the CDR3 reads TGTGCCAGCAGCTTAGGTACAGTGGAAAAACTGTTTTTT.

V and J are TRBV7-9 and TRBJ1-4; possibly TRBD1 for D (5 bases). The V end lost 5 bases, the J end lost 6 bases, and 13 bases lay between the germline ends. This CDR3 comprises 14 residues. Germline CDR1 reads SEHNR; CDR2 reads FQNEAQ (reference sequence). This CDR3 is CASSRGRGDEKLFF. CDR3 nucleotides: TGTGCCAGCAGCCGGGGGAGGGGAGATGAAAAACTGTTTTTT.

The CDR3 here is CASSALSDSYEQYF. The CDR3 nucleotides read TGTGCCAGCAGCGCCCTTAGCGACTCCTACGAGCAGTACTTC. The V and J genes are TRBV13 and TRBJ2-7, with D perhaps matching TRBD2 (5 bases). The V and J ends lost 5 bases and 0 bases respectively, with 11 bases between them. The germline gives CDR1 PRHDT, CDR2 FYEKMQ (reference sequence). The CDR3 length is 14 residues.

CDR3 nucleotide sequence: TGTGCCAGCAGCGTTCGGGACAGAACTGAAGCTTTCTTT. The encoded protein is CASSVRDRTEAFF. The chain uses TRBV11-3 and TRBJ1-1; 7 bases are shared with TRBD1. CDR1 is SGHNT and CDR2 is YENEEA in the germline V gene. This CDR3 contains 13 residues. The J segment lost 5 bases and the V segment lost 5 bases, leaving 5 bases of the junction unmatched.

J is TRBJ2-5 and V is TRBV6-2 or TRBV6-3; D is ambiguous. CDR1 and CDR2 from the germline V gene are MNHEY and SVGEGT. The CDR3 runs to 13 residues. V was trimmed by 6 bases and J by 3 bases, leaving 11 bases between them. CDR3 nucleotides: TGTGCCAGCAGCAAAATCCAGGAAGAGACCCAGTACTTC. Its protein is CASSKIQEETQYF.

The V gene is TRBV6-6, the J gene TRBJ1-2, with 8 bases lining up with TRBD1. The junction had 8 bases not matched to a gene; V was cut back by 6 bases and J by 8 bases. Germline CDR1 MNHNY, CDR2 SVGAGI (reference sequence). This CDR3 has 13 amino acids. CDR3 sequence: CASRAGGAGGYTF. CDR3 bases: TGTGCCAGCAGGGCAGGGGGCGCTGGGGGCTACACCTTC.

V is TRBV2 and J is TRBJ2-7; TRBD2 is a possible D gene (5 bases). V lost 7 bases to trimming and J lost 5 bases, with 12 bases between them. Looked up from germline, CDR1 is SNHLY and CDR2 is FYNNEI. This CDR3 is 12 amino acids long. Written as DNA, the CDR3 is TGTGCCAGCATGATCCTCGGGGACGAGCAGTACTTC. Residues: CASMILGDEQYF.